One and the same sample provided the 28 T cell receptor beta chains below, sequenced in a study of blood T cell repertoires in COVID-19. Assay used: immunoSEQ multiplex PCR; TCRdb lists only in-frame clones, some missing. The sample consists of fewer than 200,000 clones, roughly four fifths of them appearing once. Sequencing was done on a sample of peripheral blood. Source of these receptors: a woman in her forties with COVID-19, enrolled during active disease.

The rearrangement uses TRBV24-1 and TRBJ2-2; 8 nucleotides align to TRBD1. The CDR3 loop spans 15 amino acids. The V gene's germline CDR1 is KGHDR and CDR2 SFDVKD. V shed 4 bases, J shed 1 base, and the junction held 1 base outside the gene matches. The CDR3 loop is CATSEGTGNTGELFF. CDR3 DNA sequence: TGTGCCACCAGTGAAGGGACAGGGAACACCGGGGAGCTGTTTTTT.

The chain recombines TRBV5-5 with TRBJ2-3, with D maybe TRBD2 (7 bases). Germline CDR1 SGHKS, CDR2 YYEKEE (reference sequence). Deletions cut 3 bases from V and 3 bases from J, with 23 bases between. This CDR3 is 18 amino acids long. The CDR3 region is CASSWRGSGGRGTDTQYF. CDR3 sequence (DNA): TGTGCCAGCAGCTGGAGAGGGTCGGGAGGAAGGGGGACAGATACGCAGTATTTT. Using reference TRBV5-5 and TRBJ2-3 for the parts outside the CDR3, the full variable domain is DAGVTQSPTHLIKTRGQQVTLRCSPISGHKSVSWYQQVLGQGPQFIFQYYEKEERGRGNFPDRFSARQFPNYSSELNVNALLLGDSALYLCASSWRGSGGRGTDTQYFGPGTRLTVL.

In its sample, this clone was seen once. The chain couples TRBV20-1 to TRBJ2-1; 10 positions agree with TRBD2. V dropped 8 bases and J dropped 10; count of bases not matched to a gene: 2. The CDR3 covers 10 residues. CDR1 and CDR2 from the germline V gene are DFQATT and SNEGSKA (reference sequence). The DNA of the CDR3 is TGCAGTACGGGACTAGCGGAGCAGTTCTTC. Translated: CSTGLAEQFF.

This chain links TRBV27 with TRBJ2-3; 7 nucleotides agree with TRBD1. Germline CDR1 reads MNHEY; CDR2 reads SMNVEV (reference sequence). Germline trimming cut 3 bases from V and 6 bases from J; bases unmatched to any gene: 3. The CDR3 is made up of 13 amino acids. CDR3 sequence reads: CASSFQGVDTQYF. The CDR3 DNA reads TGTGCCAGCAGTTTCCAGGGGGTGGATACGCAGTATTTT.

This chain connects TRBV28 to TRBJ1-5; the D is unclear. CDR3 length: 15 residues. The germline V gene encodes CDR1 MDHEN and CDR2 SYDVKM. V lost 3 bases and J lost 0, with 9 bases in between. The CDR3 loop is CASSFFLNSNQPQHF. The DNA of the CDR3 is TGTGCCAGCAGTTTTTTCCTTAATAGCAATCAGCCCCAGCATTTT. Full variable domain (rest looked up from reference TRBV28 and TRBJ1-5): DVKVTQSSRYLVKRTGEKVFLECVQDMDHENMFWYRQDPGLGLRLIYFSYDVKMKEKGDIPEGYSVSREKKERFSLILESASTNQTSMYLCASSFFLNSNQPQHFGDGTRLSIL.

The V call is TRBV6-4, the J call TRBJ2-7; 11 nucleotides agree with TRBD2. The germline V gene encodes CDR1 MRHNA and CDR2 SNTAGT. Unmatched junction bases numbered 12, after V lost 10 bases and J lost 1 base. The CDR3 has 16 residues. CDR3 DNA sequence: TGTGCCACCATTGGGACTAGCGGACTCACATCCTACGAGCAGTACTTC. Its translation is CATIGTSGLTSYEQYF.

The DNA for the CDR3 is TGTGCCAGCAGCTTAATGCCAGGGGCAACTGAAGCTTTCTTT. Protein sequence: CASSLMPGATEAFF. V usage is TRBV5-5 and J usage is TRBJ1-1; weak D call: TRBD1 (6 bases). The ends were cut back, 2 bases at V and 5 bases at J, with 13 bases in the middle. In germline, CDR1 is SGHKS, CDR2 YYEKEE (reference sequence). The CDR3 is 14 residues long.

The rearrangement joins TRBV6-6 to TRBJ2-7; 8 bases line up with TRBD1. Per germline, CDR1 MNHNY and CDR2 SVGAGI (reference sequence). With 2 bases clipped from V and 6 bases from J, the junction kept 12 bases outside the gene matches. The CDR3 consists of 16 residues. CDR3 sequence reads: CASSYPPWTGNGEQYF. The CDR3 DNA reads TGTGCCAGCAGTTACCCTCCTTGGACAGGGAATGGCGAGCAGTACTTC.

The chain has TRBV19 and TRBJ1-2; D remains unclear. The CDR3 is 16 residues long. V lost 4 bases and J 2 bases, leaving 17 bases between the germline ends. Germline CDR1 and CDR2: LNHDA and SQIVND (reference sequence). This CDR3 is CASSSPPHGRNYGYTF. CDR3 coding DNA: TGTGCCAGTAGTAGCCCGCCACACGGCAGGAACTATGGCTACACCTTC.

The V gene is TRBV12-3 or TRBV12-4, the J gene TRBJ2-7, with TRBD2 as a possible D gene (5 bases). This CDR3 is 12 amino acids long. V lost 6 bases and J lost 4, with 10 bases in between. The DNA of the CDR3 is TGTGCCAGCAGCCCGTGGGAGTACGAGCAGTACGTC. This translates into CASSPWEYEQYV.

DNA for the CDR3: TGTGCCAGCAGGAGTTTCCAGGGGGCGGTCACCGGGGAGCTGTTTTTT. Residues: CASRSFQGAVTGELFF. V usage is TRBV5-4 and J usage is TRBJ2-2, with 8 bases lining up with TRBD1. Germline lookup yields CDR1 SGHNT and CDR2 YYREEE (reference sequence). The CDR3 contains 16 residues. The J segment lost 4 bases and the V segment lost 5 bases, leaving 10 bases of the junction unmatched.

A word on this clone: A read error may explain this, as a much larger clone is one base away. CDR3 sequence reads: CASSLKGDEQYF. CDR3 sequence (DNA): TGTGCCAGCAGCTTAAAAGGGGACGAGCAGTACTTC. This chain joins TRBV11-2 and TRBJ2-7, with a possible D match to TRBD1 (5 bases). V lost 2 bases and J lost 5, with 7 bases in between. Looked up from germline, CDR1 is SGHAT and CDR2 is FQNNGV. The CDR3 covers 12 residues.

Written as DNA, the CDR3 is TGTGCCAGCAGCTCGGGGAAGGGAACTGGAAACACCATATATTTT. Its translation: CASSSGKGTGNTIYF. The chain joins TRBV5-4 to TRBJ1-3; D is uncertain. Germline CDR1 is SGHNT and CDR2 is YYREEE (reference sequence). CDR3 length: 15 residues. V was trimmed by 3 bases and J by 2 bases, leaving 12 bases between them.

This clone appeared a single time. The chain joins TRBV6-5 to TRBJ2-1; D is unclear. The CDR3 length is 13 residues. Trimming took 7 bases from V and 3 from J, leaving 10 bases between them. Germline CDR1 reads MNHEY; CDR2 reads SVGAGI. CDR3 sequence reads: CASNTRVYNEQFF. The CDR3 bases are TGTGCCAGCAATACTCGGGTCTACAATGAGCAGTTCTTC.

This sequence joins TRBV18 and TRBJ2-1; D not resolved. Germline loops: CDR1 KGHSH, CDR2 LQKENI. This CDR3 has 14 amino acids. Trimming took 3 bases from V and 7 from J, leaving 13 bases between them. The CDR3 loop is CASSPPDKYNEQFF. The CDR3 region has the DNA TGTGCCAGCTCACCGCCTGACAAATATAATGAGCAGTTCTTC.

The genes are TRBV14 and TRBJ2-2, with TRBD2 as a possible D gene (5 bases). The CDR3 is 14 residues long. Trimming took 2 bases from V and 7 from J, leaving 11 bases between them. Germline values: CDR1 SGHDN, CDR2 FVKESK. The CDR3 nucleotides read TGTGCCAGCAGCCAAACCGGACTCGACGGGGAGCTGTTTTTT. It specifies CASSQTGLDGELFF.

The rearrangement uses TRBV3-1 (or the pseudogene TRBV3-2) and TRBJ2-5, with a possible D match to TRBD2 (6 bases). Germline CDR1 and CDR2: LGHDT and YNNKEL (reference sequence). V was clipped by 1 base and J by 3 bases, with 12 bases between them. The CDR3 is 15 residues long. The CDR3 DNA sequence: TGTGCCAGCAGCCAAGTTGCGGGGTTTAAAGAGACCCAGTACTTC. Amino acids: CASSQVAGFKETQYF.

This chain joins TRBV24-1 and TRBJ2-5; tentatively, D is TRBD1 (5 bases). V lost 3 bases to trimming and J lost 4 bases, with 11 bases between them. Germline V gene sequence: CDR1 KGHDR, CDR2 SFDVKD. The CDR3 contains 14 residues. The CDR3 region is CATSDHGAVETQYF. The CDR3, as DNA: TGTGCCACCAGTGATCATGGGGCCGTAGAGACCCAGTACTTC.

This clone was seen a few times. The rearrangement links TRBV23-1 to TRBJ1-5; no firm D call. TRBV23-1 is classed as an ORF, of uncertain function. The V end was cut by 4 bases, the J end by 6 bases, with 7 bases between. This CDR3 spans 12 amino acids. For the CDR3, the DNA is TGCGCCAGCAGTCTATCCGGTCAGCCCCAGCATTTT. This encodes CASSLSGQPQHF.

The chain uses TRBV7-6 and TRBJ2-1, with 8 bases fitting TRBD2. Looked up from germline, CDR1 is SGHVS and CDR2 is FNYEAQ. This CDR3 region has 18 residues. Trimming at V came to 4 bases and at J to 0 bases, leaving 11 bases not matched to a gene. Written as DNA, the CDR3 is TGTGCCAGCAGCTCGAAGGTAGCGGGGTCAAGCTCCTACAATGAGCAGTTCTTC. Protein product: CASSSKVAGSSSYNEQFF.

This sequence joins TRBV19 and TRBJ2-3, with 10 bases matching TRBD1. Unmatched junction bases numbered 2, after V lost 7 bases and J lost 1 base. Germline V gene lookup returns CDR1 LNHDA and CDR2 SQIVND (reference sequence). The CDR3 covers 14 residues. The CDR3 coding sequence is TGTGCCAGTACCGGGACAGGGGGCACAGATACGCAGTATTTT. Protein: CASTGTGGTDTQYF.

The CDR3 DNA reads TGTGCCAGCAGCCGGGACTCTGACCCCTCCTACAATGAGCAGTTCTTC. Translated: CASSRDSDPSYNEQFF. The chain carries TRBV5-4 and TRBJ2-1; D might be TRBD2 (6 bases). Germline CDR1 and CDR2: SGHNT and YYREEE (reference sequence). CDR3 size: 16 residues. V lost 4 bases and J lost 0, with 14 bases in between.

The chain joins TRBV6-1 to TRBJ1-2; maybe TRBD1 (6 bases). CDR1 and CDR2 (germline): MNHNS, SASEGT. V was cut by 0 bases and J by 8 bases, with 10 bases left in between. The CDR3 contains 13 residues. CDR3 nucleotide sequence: TGTGCCAGCAGTGAAGCTTGGGGGCAGGGCTACACCTTC. Amino acids: CASSEAWGQGYTF.

V is TRBV9 and J is TRBJ2-1, with D perhaps TRBD2 (6 bases). Trimming cost V 4 bases and J 9 bases, with 20 bases left between them. Germline CDR1 reads SGDLS; CDR2 reads YYNGEE. The CDR3 extends over 15 amino acids. The CDR3 DNA reads as TGTGCCAGCAGCCCCACCACCGGGGGTGGTGGTGAGCAGTTCTTC. This codes for CASSPTTGGGGEQFF. Using reference TRBV9 and TRBJ2-1 for the parts outside the CDR3, the full variable domain is DSGVTQTPKHLITATGQRVTLRCSPRSGDLSVYWYQQSLDQGLQFLIQYYNGEERAKGNILERFSAQQFPDLHSELNLSSLELGDSALYFCASSPTTGGGGEQFFGPGTRLTVL.

The CDR3, as DNA: TGTGCCAGCAGTGACGGACTAACCGACTACAATGAGCAGTTCTTC. This sequence encodes CASSDGLTDYNEQFF. This chain joins TRBV6-4 and TRBJ2-1; possible D gene TRBD2, 6 bases. CDR1 MRHNA and CDR2 SNTAGT come from the germline V gene. V was shortened by 2 bases and J by 3 bases, with 11 bases between the two germline ends. This CDR3 region has 15 residues.

In this sample, this clone turned up a few times. The V call is TRBV6-2 or TRBV6-3, the J call TRBJ1-5, with 10 positions matching TRBD1. V dropped 5 bases and J dropped 7; count of bases not matched to a gene: 8. The germline V gene encodes CDR1 MNHEY and CDR2 SVGEGT. The CDR3 extends over 15 amino acids. This chain's CDR3 is CASSRPGTGEQPQHF. CDR3 sequence (DNA): TGTGCCAGCAGTCGTCCCGGGACAGGGGAACAGCCCCAGCATTTT.

CDR3 nucleotide sequence: TGTGCCAGCAGGGGGCGGAGGCTAGCGGGAGGTAAAGAGACCCAGTACTTC. Residues: CASRGRRLAGGKETQYF. V usage is TRBV27 and J usage is TRBJ2-5; 11 positions match TRBD2. With V trimmed by 6 bases and J by 3 bases, 12 bases remained unmatched. This CDR3 comprises 17 residues. Germline V CDR1 and CDR2: MNHEY, SMNVEV (reference sequence).

The CDR3 sequence: CASSLGGDYGYTF. CDR3 DNA sequence: TGTGCCAGCAGTCTGGGGGGAGACTATGGCTACACCTTC. The chain uses TRBV6-2 or TRBV6-3 and TRBJ1-2; possible D gene TRBD1, 5 bases. Trimming shortened V by 5 bases and J by 3 bases, and 10 bases separated the two germline ends. This CDR3 has 13 residues. In germline, CDR1 is MNHEY, CDR2 SVGEGT.